This T cell receptor beta chain is drawn from a study of CD8 T cells in ankylosing spondylitis. Using its own MiXCR run on the 5' RACE reads, TCRdb lists one record per CDR3 protein. The data hold about 800,000 distinct CDR3 sequences, with about 12% observed a single time. The table lists this clonotype with a few counts. Antigen: not known. Per the germline V gene, CDR1 is SGHVS and CDR2 is FQNEAQ. The CDR3 length is 15 residues. With 1 base clipped from V and 5 bases from J, the junction kept 1 base outside the gene matches. The study's findings and limits: Reactive arthritis synovial fluid and blood previously showed some of these motif variants. Blood from ankylosing spondylitis patients appeared to carry a characteristic roughly 8-variant TCR beta motif. Reportedly, disease-linked clones are significantly enriched in ankylosing spondylitis patients' matched synovial fluid.

The sequencing sample was made of blood, either unsorted or a sorted T cell fraction (not recorded which). V and J are TRBV7-8 and TRBJ2-3; 12 bases fit TRBD2. The source of this sequence is a male donor with ankylosing spondylitis. CDR3 residues: CASSLGGLAGDTQYF. CDR3 DNA sequence: TGTGCCAGCAGCTTAGGGGGACTAGCGGGAGATACGCAGTATTTT.